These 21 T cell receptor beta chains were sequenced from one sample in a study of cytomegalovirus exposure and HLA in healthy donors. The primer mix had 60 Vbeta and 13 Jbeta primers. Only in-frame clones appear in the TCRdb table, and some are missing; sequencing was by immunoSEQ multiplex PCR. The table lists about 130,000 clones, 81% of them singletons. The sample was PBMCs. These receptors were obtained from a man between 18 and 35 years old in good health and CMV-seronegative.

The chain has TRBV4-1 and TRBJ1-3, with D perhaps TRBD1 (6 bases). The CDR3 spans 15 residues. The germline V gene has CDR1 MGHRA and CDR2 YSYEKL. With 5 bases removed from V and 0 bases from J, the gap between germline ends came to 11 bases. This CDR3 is CASSFGTLSGNTIYF. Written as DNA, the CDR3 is TGCGCCAGCAGCTTTGGGACACTCTCTGGAAACACCATATATTTT.

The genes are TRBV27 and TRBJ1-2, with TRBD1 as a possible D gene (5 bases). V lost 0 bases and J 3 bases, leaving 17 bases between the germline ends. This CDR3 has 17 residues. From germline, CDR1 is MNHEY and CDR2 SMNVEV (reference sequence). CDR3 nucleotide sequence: TGTGCCAGCAGTTTATCACCCACAGGAAGCTTTGACTATGGCTACACCTTC. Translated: CASSLSPTGSFDYGYTF.

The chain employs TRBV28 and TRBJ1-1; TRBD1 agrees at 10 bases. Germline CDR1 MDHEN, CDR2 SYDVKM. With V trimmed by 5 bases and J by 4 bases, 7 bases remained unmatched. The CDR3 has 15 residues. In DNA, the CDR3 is TGTGCCAGCAGTCGACAGGGGGCAGGGGGCACTGAAGCTTTCTTT. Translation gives CASSRQGAGGTEAFF.

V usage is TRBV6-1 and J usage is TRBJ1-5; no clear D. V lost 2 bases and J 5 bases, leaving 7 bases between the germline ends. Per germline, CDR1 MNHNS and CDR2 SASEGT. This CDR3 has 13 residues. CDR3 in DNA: TGTGCCAGCAGTGAAATAGAGGATCAGCCCCAGCATTTT. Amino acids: CASSEIEDQPQHF.

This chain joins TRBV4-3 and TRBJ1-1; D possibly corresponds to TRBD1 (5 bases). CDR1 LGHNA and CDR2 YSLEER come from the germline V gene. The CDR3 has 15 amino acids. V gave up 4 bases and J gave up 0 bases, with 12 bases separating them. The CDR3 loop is CASSLWRGMNTEAFF. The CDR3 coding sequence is TGCGCCAGCAGCCTATGGAGGGGTATGAACACTGAAGCTTTCTTT.

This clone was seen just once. As DNA, the CDR3 is TGTGCCAGCAGCTTACTCTGGGGTGGGGGCCGGGACGAGCAGTACTTC. Encoded protein: CASSLLWGGGRDEQYF. The chain couples TRBV11-2 to TRBJ2-7, with TRBD1 as a possible D gene (6 bases). The CDR3 loop spans 16 amino acids. CDR1 SGHAT and CDR2 FQNNGV come from the germline V gene. Trimming stripped 2 bases from V and 5 bases from J, with 19 bases between.

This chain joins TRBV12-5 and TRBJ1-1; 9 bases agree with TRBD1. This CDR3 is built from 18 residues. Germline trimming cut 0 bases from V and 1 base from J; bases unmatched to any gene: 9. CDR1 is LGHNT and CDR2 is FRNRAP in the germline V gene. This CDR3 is CASGLVNPGTGPNTEAFF. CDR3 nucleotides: TGTGCTAGTGGTTTGGTCAACCCCGGGACAGGGCCGAACACTGAAGCTTTCTTT.

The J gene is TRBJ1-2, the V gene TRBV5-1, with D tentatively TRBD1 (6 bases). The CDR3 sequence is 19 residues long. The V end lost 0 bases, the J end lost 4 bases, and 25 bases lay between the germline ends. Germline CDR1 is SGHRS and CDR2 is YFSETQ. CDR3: CASSLESGPGGANGYGYTF. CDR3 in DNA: TGCGCCAGCAGCTTGGAATCGGGCCCCGGGGGGGCCAACGGCTATGGCTACACCTTC.

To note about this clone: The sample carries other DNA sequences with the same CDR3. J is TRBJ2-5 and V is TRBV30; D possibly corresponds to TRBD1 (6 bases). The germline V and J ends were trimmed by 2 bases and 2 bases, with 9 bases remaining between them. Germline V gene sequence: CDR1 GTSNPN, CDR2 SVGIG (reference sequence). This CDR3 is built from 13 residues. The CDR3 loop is CAWSTGLQETQYF. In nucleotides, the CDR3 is TGTGCCTGGAGTACAGGGCTACAAGAGACCCAGTACTTC.

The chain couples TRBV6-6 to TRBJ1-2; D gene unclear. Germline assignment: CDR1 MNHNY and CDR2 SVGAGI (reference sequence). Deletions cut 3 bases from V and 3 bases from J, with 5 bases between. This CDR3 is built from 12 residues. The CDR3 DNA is TGTGCCAGCAGTTATGGCCACTATGGCTACACCTTC. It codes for CASSYGHYGYTF.

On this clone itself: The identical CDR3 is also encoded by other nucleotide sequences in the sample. This CDR3 reads CAWSVGGDQPQHF. Written as DNA, the CDR3 is TGTGCCTGGAGTGTAGGCGGAGATCAGCCCCAGCATTTT. The J gene is TRBJ1-5, the V gene TRBV30; D gene uncertain. Germline V lookup: CDR1 GTSNPN, CDR2 SVGIG (reference sequence). The CDR3 length is 13 residues. Trimming removed 0 bases from V and 5 bases from J, with 8 bases in between.

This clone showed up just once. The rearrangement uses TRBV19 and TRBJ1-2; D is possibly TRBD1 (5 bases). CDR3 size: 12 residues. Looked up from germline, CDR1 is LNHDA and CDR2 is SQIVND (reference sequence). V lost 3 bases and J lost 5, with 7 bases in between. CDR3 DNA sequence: TGTGCCAGTAGTATCGGACAATATGGCTACACCTTC. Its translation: CASSIGQYGYTF.

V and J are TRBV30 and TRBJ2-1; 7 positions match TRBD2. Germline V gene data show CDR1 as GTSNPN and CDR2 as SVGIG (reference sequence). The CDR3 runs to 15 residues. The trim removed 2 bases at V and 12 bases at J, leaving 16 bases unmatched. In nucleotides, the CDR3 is TGTGCCTGGAGTCTAGGCGGGGGAGCTTCCAGAGGGCAGTTCTTC. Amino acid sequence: CAWSLGGGASRGQFF.

CDR3 nucleotide sequence: TGCGCCAGCAGCTTGGGAACAGGGTACGAGCAGTACTTC. Protein: CASSLGTGYEQYF. The V call is TRBV5-1, the J call TRBJ2-7; D is possibly TRBD1 (6 bases). CDR1 is SGHRS, CDR2 YFSETQ, per germline. The CDR3 runs to 13 residues. The V gene lost 0 bases and the J gene lost 4 bases, with 8 bases spanning the gap.

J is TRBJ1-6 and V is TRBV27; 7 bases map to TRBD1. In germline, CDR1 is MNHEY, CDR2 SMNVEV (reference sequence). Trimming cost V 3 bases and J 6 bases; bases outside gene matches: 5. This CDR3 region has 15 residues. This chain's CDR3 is CASSLGDSRNSPLHF. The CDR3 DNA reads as TGTGCCAGCAGTTTGGGGGACAGCCGTAATTCACCCCTCCACTTT.

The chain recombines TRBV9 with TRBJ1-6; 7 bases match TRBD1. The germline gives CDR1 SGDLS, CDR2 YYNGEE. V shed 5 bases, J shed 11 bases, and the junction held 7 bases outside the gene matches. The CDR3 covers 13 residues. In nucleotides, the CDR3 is TGTGCCAGCAGTGGGGACAGACGGACACCCCTCCACTTT. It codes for CASSGDRRTPLHF. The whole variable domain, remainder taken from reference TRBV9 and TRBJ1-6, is DSGVTQTPKHLITATGQRVTLRCSPRSGDLSVYWYQQSLDQGLQFLIQYYNGEERAKGNILERFSAQQFPDLHSELNLSSLELGDSALYFCASSGDRRTPLHFGNGTRLTVT.

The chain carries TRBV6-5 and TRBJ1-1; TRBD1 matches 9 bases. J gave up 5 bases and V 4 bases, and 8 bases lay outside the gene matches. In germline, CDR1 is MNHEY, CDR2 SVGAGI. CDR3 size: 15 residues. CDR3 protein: CASSWTGVTGTEAFF. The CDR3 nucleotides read TGTGCCAGCAGTTGGACAGGGGTAACGGGAACTGAAGCTTTCTTT.

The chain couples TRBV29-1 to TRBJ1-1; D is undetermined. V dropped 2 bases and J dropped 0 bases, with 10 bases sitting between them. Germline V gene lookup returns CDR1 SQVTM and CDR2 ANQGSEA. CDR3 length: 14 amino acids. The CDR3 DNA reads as TGCAGCGTTGAACACAGACAATTGAACACTGAAGCTTTCTTT. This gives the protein CSVEHRQLNTEAFF.

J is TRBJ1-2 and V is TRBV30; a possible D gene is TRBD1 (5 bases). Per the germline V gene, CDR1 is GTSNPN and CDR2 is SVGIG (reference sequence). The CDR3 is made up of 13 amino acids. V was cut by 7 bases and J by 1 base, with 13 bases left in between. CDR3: CASEQAINYGYTF. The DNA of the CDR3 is TGTGCCTCGGAACAGGCGATTAACTATGGCTACACCTTC. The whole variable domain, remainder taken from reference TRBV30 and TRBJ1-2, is SQTIHQWPATLVQPVGSPLSLECTVEGTSNPNLYWYRQAAGRGLQLLFYSVGIGQISSEVPQNLSASRPQDRQFILSSKKLLLSDSGFYLCASEQAINYGYTFGSGTRLTVV.

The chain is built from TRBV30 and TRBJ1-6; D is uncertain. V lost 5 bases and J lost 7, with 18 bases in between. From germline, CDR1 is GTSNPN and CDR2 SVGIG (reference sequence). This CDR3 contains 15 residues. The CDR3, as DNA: TGTGCCTGGGACTTCCGGGGAGGTTCAAATTCACCCCTCCACTTT. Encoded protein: CAWDFRGGSNSPLHF.

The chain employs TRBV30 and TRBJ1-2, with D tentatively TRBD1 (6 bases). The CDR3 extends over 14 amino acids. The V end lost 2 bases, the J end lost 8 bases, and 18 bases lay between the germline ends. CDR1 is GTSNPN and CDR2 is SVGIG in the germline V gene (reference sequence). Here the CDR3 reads CAWSRLDRISGYTF. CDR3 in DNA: TGTGCCTGGAGTCGCCTTGACAGGATATCGGGCTACACCTTC.